The 20 T cell receptor beta chains below come from one sample, sequenced in a study of blood T cell repertoires in COVID-19. Only in-frame clones appear in the TCRdb table, and some are missing; sequencing was by immunoSEQ multiplex PCR. The sample has around 100,000 clones; approximately 78% are singletons. The sequenced sample was peripheral blood. These receptors were taken from a man between 65 and 80 years old with acute or convalescent COVID-19.

The V call is TRBV2, the J call TRBJ1-1, with a possible D match to TRBD1 (6 bases). Germline assignment: CDR1 SNHLY and CDR2 FYNNEI. V was cut by 4 bases and J by 4 bases, with 10 bases left in between. The CDR3 consists of 13 residues. The CDR3 region is CASSVQGSTEAFF. CDR3 nucleotide sequence: TGTGCCAGCAGTGTTCAGGGGAGCACTGAAGCTTTCTTT.

This chain connects TRBV28 to TRBJ1-1, with no clear D. Germline values: CDR1 MDHEN, CDR2 SYDVKM. Trimming shortened V by 5 bases and J by 4 bases, and 14 bases separated the two germline ends. The length of the CDR3 is 14 residues. Here the CDR3 reads CASSPPARGTEAFF. DNA for the CDR3: TGTGCCAGCAGTCCCCCGGCCCGGGGCACTGAAGCTTTCTTT.

V usage is TRBV9 and J usage is TRBJ2-7, with 8 bases identical to TRBD2. The CDR3 consists of 15 residues. The germline V gene encodes CDR1 SGDLS and CDR2 YYNGEE. V shed 4 bases and J 2 bases; nucleotides not matched to a gene: 8. The CDR3 DNA reads as TGTGCCAGCAGCAAAGAGGGACTAGGGCCCTACGAGCAGTACTTC. Translating it yields CASSKEGLGPYEQYF.

The V and J genes are TRBV19 and TRBJ1-2, with D perhaps matching TRBD1 (5 bases). CDR1 and CDR2 (germline): LNHDA, SQIVND (reference sequence). The CDR3 has 15 residues. V lost 5 bases and J 8 bases, leaving 21 bases between the germline ends. The CDR3 sequence: CASSSISAGLEGYTF. The CDR3 bases are TGTGCCAGTAGTTCAATTTCGGCAGGGCTGGAGGGCTACACCTTC.

The chain uses TRBV18 and TRBJ2-4; D gene ambiguous. V was clipped by 6 bases and J by 0 bases, with 18 bases between them. The germline gives CDR1 KGHSH, CDR2 LQKENI. The CDR3 totals 17 residues. CDR3 in amino acids: CASSLLSENLAKNIQYF. Written as DNA, the CDR3 is TGTGCCAGCTCGCTTCTCTCGGAGAACTTAGCCAAAAACATTCAGTACTTC. The complete variable domain, with remaining parts taken from reference TRBV18 and TRBJ2-4, reads NAGVMQNPRHLVRRRGQEARLRCSPMKGHSHVYWYRQLPEEGLKFMVYLQKENIIDESGMPKERFSAEFPKEGPSILRIQQVVRGDSAAYFCASSLLSENLAKNIQYFGAGTRLSVL.

The V and J genes are TRBV9 and TRBJ2-1; 10 bases align to TRBD2. The V gene end was trimmed by 4 bases and the J gene end by 5 bases; junction bases not matched to a gene: 6. The CDR3 extends over 15 amino acids. CDR1 and CDR2 from the germline V gene are SGDLS and YYNGEE. CDR3 DNA: TGTGCCAGCAGCCTTACTAGCGGGACCAACAATGAGCAGTTCTTC. Its translation: CASSLTSGTNNEQFF.

The CDR3 nucleotides are TGCGCCAGCAATTTTGGGAGTAATGAGCAGTTCTTC. As protein: CASNFGSNEQFF. This sequence joins TRBV5-1 and TRBJ2-1, with D perhaps matching TRBD2 (5 bases). There are 12 residues in the CDR3. The V gene's germline CDR1 is SGHRS and CDR2 YFSETQ. Trimming removed 6 bases at V and 7 bases at J, with 11 bases between.

The CDR3 is CASSDGTGVTDTQYF. The CDR3 nucleotides are TGTGCCAGCAGTGACGGGACAGGGGTCACAGATACGCAGTATTTT. The V gene is TRBV25-1, the J gene TRBJ2-3; TRBD1 matches 10 bases. In germline, CDR1 is MGHDK, CDR2 SYGVNS. V was pared by 3 bases and J by 2 bases, with 2 bases of the junction left unmatched. CDR3 length equals 15 residues. The variable domain in full, completed from reference TRBV25-1 and TRBJ2-3, reads EADIYQTPRYLVIGTGKKITLECSQTMGHDKMYWYQQDPGMELHLIHYSYGVNSTEKGDLSSESTVSRIRTEHFPLTLESARPSHTSQYLCASSDGTGVTDTQYFGPGTRLTVL.

The chain's CDR3 is CASSYSRLSGNTIYF. DNA of the CDR3: TGTGCCAGCAGTTACTCACGACTCTCCGGAAACACCATATATTTT. V and J are TRBV6-5 and TRBJ1-3; D is ambiguous. V was pared by 0 bases and J by 4 bases, with 10 bases between. This CDR3 has 15 amino acids. From germline, CDR1 is MNHEY and CDR2 SVGAGI.

CDR3 protein: CASSNLFTDTQYF. In DNA, the CDR3 is TGTGCCAGTAGTAACTTATTCACAGATACGCAGTATTTT. The V and J genes are TRBV19 and TRBJ2-3; no firm D call. The CDR3 is made up of 13 amino acids. The V gene's germline CDR1 is LNHDA and CDR2 SQIVND (reference sequence). V lost 4 bases to trimming and J lost 2 bases, with 7 bases between them.

This clone was observed once. The rearrangement links TRBV7-2 to TRBJ2-1; perhaps TRBD2 as D (5 bases). Looked up from germline, CDR1 is SGHTA and CDR2 is FQGNSA. The CDR3 has 14 amino acids. V gave up 4 bases and J gave up 5 bases, with 12 bases separating them. The CDR3 sequence: CASSSWTGDNEQFF. CDR3 DNA: TGTGCCAGCAGCTCCTGGACTGGCGACAATGAGCAGTTCTTC.

The V and J genes are TRBV5-1 and TRBJ2-3, with 7 bases lining up with TRBD1. CDR3 length: 15 residues. Germline V CDR1 and CDR2: SGHRS, YFSETQ. V lost 4 bases to trimming and J lost 8 bases; unmatched junction nucleotides: 13. The CDR3 DNA is TGCGCCAGCAGCGGAGGACAGGAGTTGGCAGCTACGCAGTATTTT. Protein: CASSGGQELAATQYF.

This clone was detected only a few times. The V call is TRBV30, the J call TRBJ1-6; TRBD1 might be the D (5 bases). Trimming cost V 4 bases and J 5 bases, with 12 bases left between them. CDR1 is GTSNPN and CDR2 is SVGIG in the germline V gene (reference sequence). This CDR3 region has 14 residues. This CDR3 is CAWTSGTNNSPLHF. The CDR3 DNA reads as TGTGCCTGGACCTCCGGGACTAATAATTCACCCCTCCACTTT.

The count of this clone is one. The chain couples TRBV12-3 or TRBV12-4 to TRBJ2-4; TRBD2 agrees at 11 bases. The V gene end was trimmed by 5 bases and the J gene end by 12 bases; junction bases not matched to a gene: 6. The CDR3 length is 13 residues. CDR3 sequence: CASSQLAGVGQYF. Here the CDR3 DNA reads TGTGCCAGCAGTCAACTAGCGGGGGTGGGTCAGTACTTC.

This clone was seen just once. This chain links TRBV28 with TRBJ2-4; D perhaps matches TRBD2 (6 bases). Germline V CDR1 and CDR2: MDHEN, SYDVKM. Between the trimmed V and J ends, which lost 2 bases and 7 bases, there was a span of 9 bases. The CDR3 loop spans 13 amino acids. For the CDR3, the DNA is TGTGCCAGCAGTTTAACAGGAGGGAACATTCAGTACTTC. Amino acid sequence: CASSLTGGNIQYF.

V is TRBV3-1 (or the pseudogene TRBV3-2) and J is TRBJ2-4, with 9 bases aligning to TRBD2. The germline gives CDR1 LGHDT, CDR2 YNNKEL (reference sequence). Losses at the gene ends were 6 bases for V and 8 bases for J; bases not matched to a gene: 8. This CDR3 has 14 amino acids. The CDR3 DNA reads as TGTGCCAGCAGTCAGCCGGGACTAGCACACATTCAGTACTTC. It specifies CASSQPGLAHIQYF.

The chain is built from TRBV5-1 and TRBJ2-7, with 11 bases lining up with TRBD2. V was pared by 4 bases and J by 3 bases, with 3 bases of the junction left unmatched. This CDR3 is built from 14 residues. CDR1 and CDR2 from the germline V gene are SGHRS and YFSETQ. CDR3 nucleotide sequence: TGCGCCAGCAGCGGCGGGACTAGCGGCTACGAGCAGTACTTC. The encoded protein is CASSGGTSGYEQYF.

The chain joins TRBV9 to TRBJ2-3, with 15 nucleotides matching TRBD2. Germline trimming cut 4 bases from V and 4 bases from J; bases unmatched to any gene: 13. CDR1 is SGDLS and CDR2 is YYNGEE in the germline V gene. The CDR3 is 19 residues long. CDR3 protein: CASSQQPGTSGGQADTQYF. As DNA, the CDR3 is TGTGCCAGCAGCCAACAACCCGGGACTAGCGGGGGGCAGGCAGATACGCAGTATTTT.

V gene TRBV10-1 combines with J gene TRBJ2-1, with 7 bases fitting TRBD2. J was trimmed by 0 bases and V by 6 bases; bases with no gene match: 5. This CDR3 is 15 amino acids long. Germline V gene lookup returns CDR1 WNHNN and CDR2 SYGVQD (reference sequence). Here the CDR3 DNA reads TGCGCCAGCAGAGGCGGGGGACCCTCCTACAATGAGCAGTTCTTC. Translated, it gives CASRGGGPSYNEQFF.

The chain uses TRBV5-1 and TRBJ2-2; possible D gene TRBD2, 5 bases. V was pared by 6 bases and J by 3 bases, with 15 bases between. The CDR3 is 15 residues long. Germline V gives CDR1 SGHRS, CDR2 YFSETQ. The CDR3, as DNA: TGCGCCAGCAACCCTCAGCGGCCGGACACCGGGGAGCTGTTTTTT. Translated, it gives CASNPQRPDTGELFF.